This T cell receptor (beta chain) was obtained from a study of CD8+CD57+ T cells in acquired aplastic anemia. An expansion of CD8+CD57+ cells by flow cytometry had been shown in patients chosen for sequencing. The study sampled blood from patients who had received no therapy. The CDR3 is made up of 14 amino acids. Looked up from germline, CDR1 is DFQATT and CDR2 is SNEGSKA (reference sequence). Trimming at V came to 1 base and at J to 5 bases, leaving 6 bases not matched to a gene. The TCR beta profiling, which covered VDJ combination and CDR3 sequence, was carried out using genomic DNA as the template. TCRdb fed the reads into MiXCR, producing one record per CDR3 protein. Of over 150,000 distinct CDR3 sequences in the sample, 48% were seen once. Ten or more counts support this clonotype.

This receptor was taken from a human donor with aplastic anemia. The V gene is TRBV20-1, the J gene TRBJ2-7, with 9 bases that match TRBD2. Material for sequencing was sorted CD4+, CD8+, or CD8+CD57+ T cells (not recorded which) from PBMCs. This chain's CDR3 is CSARVGAGGNEQYF. The CDR3 bases are TGCAGTGCTAGAGTGGGAGCGGGGGGAAACGAGCAGTACTTC.